The T cell receptor beta chain described here comes from a study of stem cell transplantation in POMP-related autoinflammatory disease. This CDR3 has 16 amino acids. The germline gives CDR1 SGHRS, CDR2 YFSETQ. The junction had 8 bases not matched to a gene; V was cut back by 1 base and J by 2 bases. Using immunoSEQ multiplex PCR, the repertoire was profiled, and TCRdb retains in-frame clones only, with some absent. The sample lists over 60,000 clones, approximately 91% seen once, with 0.6% to 0.8% in the top ten. A word on this clone: Its specificity is unknown.

General study points: Fewer unique TRB V-J gene pairings were identified in patients with PRAID. Across all analyzed T-cell subsets, patients with PRAID tended toward reduced diversity and increased clonality.

PRAID featured immunodeficiency plus autoinflammation. The sample consisted of CD4+ T cells from PBMCs, taken after stem cell transplantation. The chain uses TRBV5-1 and TRBJ2-5; TRBD2 agrees at 7 bases. The clonotype was recovered from a human patient with POMP-related autoinflammation and immune dysregulation (PRAID). Some T cells could come from the graft donor. CDR3 loop: CASSLSGGGTQETQYF. The CDR3 region has the DNA TGCGCCAGCAGCTTGAGTGGCGGGGGAACACAAGAGACCCAGTACTTC.